Below, 20 T cell receptor beta chains from the same sample are listed, as sequenced in a study of cytomegalovirus exposure and HLA in healthy donors. Vbeta (60) and Jbeta (13) primers were used in the PCR. Assay used: immunoSEQ multiplex PCR; TCRdb lists only in-frame clones, some missing. The sample features some 140,000 clones, with about 1.4% in its top ten. The sequenced sample was PBMCs. These receptors were collected from a woman in her thirties or forties in good health and CMV-seronegative.

This chain links TRBV19 with TRBJ1-6, with D perhaps TRBD1 (6 bases). Germline CDR1 LNHDA, CDR2 SQIVND (reference sequence). The germline V and J ends were trimmed by 5 bases and 7 bases, with 15 bases remaining between them. The CDR3 spans 15 residues. The CDR3 loop is CASSLLQGPNSPLHF. DNA of the CDR3: TGTGCCAGTAGTTTATTACAGGGCCCAAATTCACCCCTCCACTTT.

V is TRBV13 and J is TRBJ2-7; D remains ambiguous. Trimming shortened V by 0 bases and J by 3 bases, and 6 bases separated the two germline ends. The CDR3 has 13 amino acids. Germline V gene data show CDR1 as PRHDT and CDR2 as FYEKMQ (reference sequence). CDR3 region: CASSLGVDYEQYV. In DNA form, the CDR3 reads TGTGCCAGCAGCTTAGGTGTGGACTACGAGCAGTACGTC.

The chain links TRBV6-1 to TRBJ1-2; tentatively, D is TRBD1 (6 bases). Germline CDR1 MNHNS, CDR2 SASEGT. The CDR3 has 15 residues. V lost 0 bases, J lost 9 bases, and 17 bases lay in between. CDR3 protein: CASSEAQGRVGSYTF. CDR3 nucleotide sequence: TGTGCCAGCAGTGAAGCGCAGGGGCGAGTAGGTAGCTACACCTTC.

The V and J genes are TRBV19 and TRBJ2-2, with 10 bases lining up with TRBD1. Germline V CDR1 and CDR2: LNHDA, SQIVND (reference sequence). Trimming at V came to 4 bases and at J to 4 bases, leaving 6 bases not matched to a gene. The CDR3 contains 16 residues. The CDR3 sequence is CASSTRQGASTGELFF. The CDR3 nucleotides are TGTGCCAGTAGTACCCGACAGGGGGCGAGCACCGGGGAGCTGTTTTTT.

The rearrangement links TRBV4-3 to TRBJ1-3; D ambiguous. Germline V gene lookup returns CDR1 LGHNA and CDR2 YSLEER. Deletions cut 2 bases from V and 4 bases from J, with 9 bases between. The CDR3 runs to 14 residues. The CDR3: CASSQQVVGNTIYF. In DNA, the CDR3 is TGCGCCAGCAGCCAACAGGTGGTGGGAAACACCATATATTTT.

On this clone: Other DNA sequences in this sample translate to the same CDR3. CDR3 residues: CASSQAAGRGTLSGANVLTF. CDR3 DNA: TGCGCCAGCAGCCAAGCTGCGGGCAGGGGAACTCTCTCTGGGGCCAACGTCCTGACTTTC. The chain combines TRBV4-3 with TRBJ2-6; D is perhaps TRBD1 (6 bases). Germline V lookup: CDR1 LGHNA, CDR2 YSLEER. The CDR3 consists of 20 residues. V lost 1 base to trimming and J lost 0 bases, with 19 bases between them.

The chain employs TRBV6-4 and TRBJ2-1; 11 bases are shared with TRBD2. The CDR3 runs 16 residues. The junction had 3 bases not matched to a gene; V was cut back by 0 bases and J by 5 bases. CDR1 is MRHNA and CDR2 is SNTAGT in the germline V gene. CDR3 protein: CASSDSGTSGNNEQFF. In DNA, the CDR3 is TGTGCCAGCAGTGACTCCGGGACTAGCGGAAACAATGAGCAGTTCTTC.

The rearrangement uses TRBV6-6 and TRBJ2-7; 7 bases match TRBD1. The CDR3 consists of 16 residues. CDR1 and CDR2 (germline): MNHNY, SVGAGI (reference sequence). The V and J ends lost 4 bases and 2 bases, in that order; junction bases with no gene match: 11. The CDR3 here is CASSSAGTASAYEQYV. The CDR3 DNA reads as TGTGCCAGCAGTTCCGCCGGGACAGCCTCCGCCTACGAGCAGTACGTC.

The chain is built from TRBV28 and TRBJ2-7; D is possibly TRBD2 (7 bases). Trimming stripped 3 bases from V and 4 bases from J, with 16 bases between. The CDR3 is 15 amino acids. CDR1 MDHEN and CDR2 SYDVKM come from the germline V gene. This CDR3 reads CASSFPGGPAYEQYV. CDR3 nucleotides: TGTGCCAGCAGTTTTCCGGGGGGCCCGGCATACGAGCAGTACGTC.

The chain couples TRBV28 to TRBJ1-2, with D hard to call. V dropped 6 bases and J dropped 0 bases, with 20 bases sitting between them. The CDR3 loop spans 17 amino acids. The V gene's germline CDR1 is MDHEN and CDR2 SYDVKM. CDR3 in DNA: TGTGCCAGCAGCCTTCGCGGCCCTACTTCGCCTAACTATGGCTACACCTTC. It encodes CASSLRGPTSPNYGYTF.

The chain employs TRBV19 and TRBJ1-1, with TRBD1 matching over 7 bases. The V segment lost 3 bases and the J segment 3 bases; nucleotides outside the gene matches: 7. Germline V gene data show CDR1 as LNHDA and CDR2 as SQIVND (reference sequence). This CDR3 spans 15 amino acids. The CDR3, as DNA: TGTGCCAGTAGTATCCCTATCGGGACAGACACTGAAGCTTTCTTT. This sequence encodes CASSIPIGTDTEAFF.

J is TRBJ2-2 and V is TRBV7-8, with D perhaps matching TRBD2 (7 bases). V gave up 5 bases and J gave up 5 bases, with 21 bases separating them. The V gene's germline CDR1 is SGHVS and CDR2 FQNEAQ. The CDR3 contains 17 residues. The CDR3 DNA is TGTGCCAGCAGCCCCATGCCGGGGGGCGTTGGTACCGGGGAGCTGTTTTTT. This codes for CASSPMPGGVGTGELFF.

The chain recombines TRBV9 with TRBJ1-1; D is possibly TRBD1 (5 bases). Germline CDR1 SGDLS, CDR2 YYNGEE. The CDR3 consists of 15 residues. Trimming took off 0 bases at V and 1 base at J, with 10 bases between the two ends. The DNA for the CDR3 is TGTGCCAGCAGCGTAGGTCAGGGTCCGAACACTGAAGCTTTCTTT. Amino acid sequence: CASSVGQGPNTEAFF.

The chain carries TRBV7-9 and TRBJ1-1; TRBD1 agrees at 9 bases. The trim removed 0 bases at V and 4 bases at J, leaving 3 bases unmatched. CDR1 and CDR2 from the germline V gene are SEHNR and FQNEAQ (reference sequence). The CDR3 covers 15 residues. CDR3 sequence: CASSLALTGGTEAFF. Here the CDR3 DNA reads TGTGCCAGCAGCTTAGCTTTGACAGGGGGCACTGAAGCTTTCTTT.

The genes are TRBV27 and TRBJ2-7, with TRBD2 as a possible D gene (5 bases). There are 13 residues in the CDR3. Per the germline V gene, CDR1 is MNHEY and CDR2 is SMNVEV (reference sequence). V was trimmed by 4 bases and J by 5 bases, leaving 12 bases between them. Here the CDR3 reads CASSSPVGDEQYV. CDR3 bases: TGTGCCAGCAGTTCACCGGTGGGAGACGAGCAGTACGTC.

The chain couples TRBV19 to TRBJ2-5, with TRBD1 as a possible D gene (5 bases). With 5 bases removed from V and 2 bases from J, the gap between germline ends came to 9 bases. The CDR3 consists of 13 residues. Germline-derived CDR1 and CDR2 are LNHDA and SQIVND (reference sequence). The chain's CDR3 is CASSPGRQETQYF. Here the CDR3 DNA reads TGTGCCAGTAGTCCAGGGCGGCAAGAGACCCAGTACTTC.

The chain carries TRBV10-2 and TRBJ2-2; possibly TRBD2 for D (6 bases). The CDR3 consists of 15 residues. The V end was cut by 5 bases, the J end by 1 base, with 11 bases between. The germline V gene encodes CDR1 WSHSY and CDR2 SAAADI. The CDR3 DNA reads as TGCGCCAGCAGTACCGGACTACTGAACACCGGGGAGCTGTTTTTT. Translating gives CASSTGLLNTGELFF.

The chain carries TRBV10-3 and TRBJ2-5, with TRBD1 matching 8 bases. CDR1 and CDR2 (germline): ENHRY, SYGVKD. There are 16 residues in the CDR3. After removal of 3 bases from V and 1 base from J, the junction contained 7 bases not matched to a gene. The DNA for the CDR3 is TGTGCCATCAGTGAAACAGGGGGATTTGGCCAAGAGACCCAGTACTTC. Protein sequence: CAISETGGFGQETQYF.

The genes are TRBV5-1 and TRBJ2-1; TRBD1 matches 8 bases. After removal of 4 bases from V and 5 bases from J, the junction contained 8 bases not matched to a gene. Germline lookup yields CDR1 SGHRS and CDR2 YFSETQ. This CDR3 spans 15 amino acids. In nucleotides, the CDR3 is TGCGCCAGCAGCGTATCACTACAGGGGGACAATGAGCAGTTCTTC. Its protein product is CASSVSLQGDNEQFF.

This rearrangement joins TRBV11-3 to TRBJ2-2; D is perhaps TRBD1 (5 bases). CDR1 and CDR2 from the germline V gene are SGHNT and YENEEA. Trimming took off 3 bases at V and 6 bases at J, with 14 bases between the two ends. The CDR3 has 15 amino acids. The CDR3 spells CASSFPAGLAGELFF. The CDR3 coding sequence is TGTGCCAGCAGCTTTCCGGCAGGGTTGGCCGGGGAGCTGTTTTTT.